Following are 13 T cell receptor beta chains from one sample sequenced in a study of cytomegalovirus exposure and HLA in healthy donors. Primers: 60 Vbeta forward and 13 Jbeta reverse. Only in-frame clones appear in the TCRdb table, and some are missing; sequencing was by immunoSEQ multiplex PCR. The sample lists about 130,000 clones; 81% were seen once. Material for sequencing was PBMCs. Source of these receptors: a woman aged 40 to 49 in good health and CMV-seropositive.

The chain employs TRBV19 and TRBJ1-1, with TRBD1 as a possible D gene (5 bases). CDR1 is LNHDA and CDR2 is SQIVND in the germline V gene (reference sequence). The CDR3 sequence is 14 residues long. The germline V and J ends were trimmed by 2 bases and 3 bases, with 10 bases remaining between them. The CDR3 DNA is TGTGCCAGTAGTATAACGGGCAGGGACACTGAAGCTTTCTTT. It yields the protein CASSITGRDTEAFF.

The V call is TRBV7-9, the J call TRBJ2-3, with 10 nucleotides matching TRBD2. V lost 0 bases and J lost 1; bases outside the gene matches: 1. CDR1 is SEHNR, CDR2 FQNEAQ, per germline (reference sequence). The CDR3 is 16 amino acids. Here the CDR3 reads CASSLAGLARTDTQYF. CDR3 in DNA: TGTGCCAGCAGCTTAGCGGGACTAGCGCGCACAGATACGCAGTATTTT.

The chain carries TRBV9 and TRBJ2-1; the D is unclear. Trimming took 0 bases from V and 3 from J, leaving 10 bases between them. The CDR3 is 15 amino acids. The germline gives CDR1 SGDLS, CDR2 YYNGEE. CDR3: CASSVVATSYNEQFF. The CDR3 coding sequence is TGTGCCAGCAGCGTAGTCGCAACCAGCTACAATGAGCAGTTCTTC.

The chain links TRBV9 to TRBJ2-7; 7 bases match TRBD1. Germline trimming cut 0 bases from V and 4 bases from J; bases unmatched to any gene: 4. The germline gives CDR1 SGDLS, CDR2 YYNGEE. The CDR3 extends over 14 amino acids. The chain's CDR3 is CASSVDGGQYEQYF. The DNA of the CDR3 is TGTGCCAGCAGCGTAGATGGGGGACAGTACGAGCAGTACTTC.

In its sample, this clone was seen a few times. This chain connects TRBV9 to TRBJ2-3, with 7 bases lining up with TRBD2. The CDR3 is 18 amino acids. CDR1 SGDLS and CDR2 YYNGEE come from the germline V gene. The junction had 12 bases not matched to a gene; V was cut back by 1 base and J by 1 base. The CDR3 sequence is CASSVSRLAVWGTDTQYF. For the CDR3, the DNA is TGTGCCAGCAGCGTATCGCGTCTAGCGGTCTGGGGCACAGATACGCAGTATTTT.

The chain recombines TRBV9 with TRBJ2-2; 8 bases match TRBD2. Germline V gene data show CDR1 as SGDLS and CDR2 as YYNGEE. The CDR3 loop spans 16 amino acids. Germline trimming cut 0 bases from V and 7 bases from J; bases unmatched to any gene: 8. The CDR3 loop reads CASSVDSGKAVGELFF. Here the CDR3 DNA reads TGTGCCAGCAGCGTAGATAGCGGGAAGGCGGTCGGGGAGCTGTTTTTT. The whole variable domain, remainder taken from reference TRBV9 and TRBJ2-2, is DSGVTQTPKHLITATGQRVTLRCSPRSGDLSVYWYQQSLDQGLQFLIQYYNGEERAKGNILERFSAQQFPDLHSELNLSSLELGDSALYFCASSVDSGKAVGELFFGEGSRLTVL.

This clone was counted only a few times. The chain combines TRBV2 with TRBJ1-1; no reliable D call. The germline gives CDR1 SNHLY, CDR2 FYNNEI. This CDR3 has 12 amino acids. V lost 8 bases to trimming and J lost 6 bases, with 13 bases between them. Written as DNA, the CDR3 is TGTGCCAGCCCCCCATTTTTGTCTGAAGCTTTCTTT. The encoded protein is CASPPFLSEAFF.

CDR3 loop: CASKLEGVETQYF. In nucleotides, the CDR3 is TGCGCCAGCAAGTTGGAAGGGGTCGAGACCCAGTACTTC. The chain employs TRBV5-1 and TRBJ2-5; a possible D gene is TRBD1 (5 bases). With 6 bases removed from V and 5 bases from J, the gap between germline ends came to 14 bases. CDR1 is SGHRS, CDR2 YFSETQ, per germline. This CDR3 has 13 amino acids. The full variable domain, in which reference TRBV5-1 and TRBJ2-5 provide the parts outside the CDR3, is KAGVTQTPRYLIKTRGQQVTLSCSPISGHRSVSWYQQTPGQGLQFLFEYFSETQRNKGNFPGRFSGRQFSNSRSEMNVSTLELGDSALYLCASKLEGVETQYFGPGTRLLVL.

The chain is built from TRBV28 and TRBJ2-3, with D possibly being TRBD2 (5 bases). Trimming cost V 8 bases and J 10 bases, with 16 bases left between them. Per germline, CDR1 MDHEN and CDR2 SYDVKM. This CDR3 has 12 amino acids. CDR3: CASWTDEVAQYF. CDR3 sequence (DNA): TGTGCCAGCTGGACTGACGAGGTGGCGCAGTATTTT.

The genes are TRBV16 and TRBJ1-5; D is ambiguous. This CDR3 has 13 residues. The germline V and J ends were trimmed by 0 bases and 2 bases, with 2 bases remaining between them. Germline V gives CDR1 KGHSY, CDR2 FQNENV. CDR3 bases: TGTGCCAGCAGCCAATCCGGCAATCAGCCCCAGCATTTT. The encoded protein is CASSQSGNQPQHF.

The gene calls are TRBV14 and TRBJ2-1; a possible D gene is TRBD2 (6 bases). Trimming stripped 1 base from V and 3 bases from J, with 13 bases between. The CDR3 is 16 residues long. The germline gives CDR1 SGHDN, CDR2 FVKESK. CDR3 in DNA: TGTGCCAGCAGCCAAGCGGGACTTAGAAACTACAATGAGCAGTTCTTC. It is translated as CASSQAGLRNYNEQFF.

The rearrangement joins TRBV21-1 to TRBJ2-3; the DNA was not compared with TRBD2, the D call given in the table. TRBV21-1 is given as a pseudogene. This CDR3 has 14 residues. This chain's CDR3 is CAQARGGSTDTQYF. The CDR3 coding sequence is TGTGCCCAGGCCCGGGGAGGGAGCACAGATACGCAGTATTTT.

In DNA, the CDR3 is TGTGCCATCCGGAGTGGAGGCGGAATCTATGGCTACACCTTC. Its translation is CAIRSGGGIYGYTF. The chain combines TRBV7-9 with TRBJ1-2; D gene unclear. Germline loops: CDR1 SEHNR, CDR2 FQNEAQ (reference sequence). The CDR3 runs 14 residues. Trimming pared 10 bases from V and 4 bases from J, leaving 19 bases between.